Only a few counts were recorded for the clone carrying this T cell receptor beta chain. The data were taken from a study of cytomegalovirus exposure and HLA in healthy donors. Primers included in the PCR were 60 Vbeta and 13 Jbeta primers. This table comes from immunoSEQ multiplex PCR, and its TCRdb copy is limited to in-frame clones, with some not included. Of some 120,000 clones in the sample, 73% were seen once. Per the germline V gene, CDR1 is SEHNR and CDR2 is FQNEAQ (reference sequence). V was shortened by 0 bases and J by 5 bases, with 8 bases between the two germline ends. The CDR3 is made up of 13 amino acids.

The chain employs TRBV7-9 and TRBJ2-7; D is possibly TRBD1 (5 bases). This sequence was found in a woman between 35 and 50 years old in good health and CMV-seronegative. Sequencing was done on a sample of PBMCs. The DNA of the CDR3 is TGTGCCAGCAGCTTAGCTGGGGCGCACGAGCAGTACTTC. Translated: CASSLAGAHEQYF.